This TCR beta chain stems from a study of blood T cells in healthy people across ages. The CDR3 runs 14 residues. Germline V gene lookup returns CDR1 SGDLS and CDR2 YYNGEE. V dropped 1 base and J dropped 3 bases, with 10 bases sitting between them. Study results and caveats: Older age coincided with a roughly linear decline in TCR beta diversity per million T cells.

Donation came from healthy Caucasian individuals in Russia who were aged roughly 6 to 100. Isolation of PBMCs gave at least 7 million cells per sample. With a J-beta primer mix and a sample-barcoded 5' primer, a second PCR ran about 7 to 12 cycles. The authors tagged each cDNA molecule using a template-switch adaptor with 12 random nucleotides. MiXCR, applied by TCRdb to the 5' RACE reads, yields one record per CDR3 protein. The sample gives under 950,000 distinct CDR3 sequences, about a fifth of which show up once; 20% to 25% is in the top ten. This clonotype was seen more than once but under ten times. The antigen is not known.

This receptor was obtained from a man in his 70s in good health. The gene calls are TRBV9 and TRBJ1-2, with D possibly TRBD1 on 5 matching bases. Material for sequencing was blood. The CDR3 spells CASSVWQGDYGYTF. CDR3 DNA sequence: TGTGCCAGCAGCGTATGGCAGGGTGACTATGGCTACACCTTC.